This T cell receptor beta chain was identified during a study of blood T cell repertoires in COVID-19. The table came from immunoSEQ multiplex PCR; TCRdb's copy has only in-frame clones and leaves some out. The sample consists of about 500,000 clones, approximately 90% of them appearing once. V lost 7 bases, J lost 2 bases, and 14 bases lay in between. Germline V CDR1 and CDR2: LNHDA, SQIVND (reference sequence). This CDR3 has 14 residues. The sequence was collected from a woman aged 18-30 years who had recovered from COVID-19. The V and J genes are TRBV19 and TRBJ1-1; possible D gene TRBD1, 6 bases. The sample was PBMCs or T cells enriched from blood (not recorded which). The CDR3 sequence: CASITRGSNTEAFF. The CDR3 DNA is TGTGCCAGTATCACCAGGGGCAGTAACACTGAAGCTTTCTTT. The entire variable domain, with the rest obtained from reference TRBV19 and TRBJ1-1, is as follows: DGGITQSPKYLFRKEGQNVTLSCEQNLNHDAMYWYRQDPGQGLRLIYYSQIVNDFQKGDIAEGYSVSREKKESFPLTVTSAQKNPTAFYLCASITRGSNTEAFFGQGTRLTVV.